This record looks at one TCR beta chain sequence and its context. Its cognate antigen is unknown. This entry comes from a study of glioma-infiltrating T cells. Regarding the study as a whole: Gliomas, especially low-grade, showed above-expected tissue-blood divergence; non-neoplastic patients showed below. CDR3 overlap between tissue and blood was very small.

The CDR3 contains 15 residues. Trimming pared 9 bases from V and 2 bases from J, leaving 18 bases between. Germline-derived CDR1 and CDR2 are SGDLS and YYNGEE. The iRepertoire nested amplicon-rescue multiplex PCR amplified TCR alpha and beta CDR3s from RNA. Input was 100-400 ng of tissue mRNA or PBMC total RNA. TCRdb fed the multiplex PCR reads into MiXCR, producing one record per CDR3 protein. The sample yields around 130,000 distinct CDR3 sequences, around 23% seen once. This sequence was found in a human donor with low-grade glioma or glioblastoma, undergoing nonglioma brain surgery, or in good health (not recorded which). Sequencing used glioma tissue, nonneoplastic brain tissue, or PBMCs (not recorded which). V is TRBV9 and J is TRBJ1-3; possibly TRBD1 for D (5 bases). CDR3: CATYSAGRPGNTIYF. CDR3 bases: TGTGCCACCTACTCGGCAGGGAGGCCTGGAAACACCATATATTTT. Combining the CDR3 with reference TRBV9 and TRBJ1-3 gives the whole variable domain DSGVTQTPKHLITATGQRVTLRCSPRSGDLSVYWYQQSLDQGLQFLIQYYNGEERAKGNILERFSAQQFPDLHSELNLSSLELGDSALYFCATYSAGRPGNTIYFGEGSWLTVV.